The 6 T cell receptor beta chains given below trace back to one sample, sequenced in a study of cytomegalovirus exposure and HLA in healthy donors. The study ran its PCR with 60 Vbeta and 13 Jbeta primers. Here immunoSEQ multiplex PCR was the method, and the copy in TCRdb shows in-frame clones only, minus some. This table holds roughly 100,000 clones, about three quarters found once. Sequencing was performed on PBMCs. The receptors stem from a woman in her 40s in good health and CMV-seropositive.

The chain has TRBV6-5 and TRBJ2-7, with a tentative D call TRBD2 (5 bases). Germline assignment: CDR1 MNHEY and CDR2 SVGAGI. The ends were cut back, 2 bases at V and 5 bases at J, with 16 bases in the middle. The CDR3 covers 15 residues. The CDR3 nucleotides are TGTGCCAGCAGTTACAGTGGTACTAGATTGCACGAGCAGTACTTC. This codes for CASSYSGTRLHEQYF.

This chain joins TRBV11-2 and TRBJ1-5; weak D call: TRBD1 (5 bases). V shed 3 bases and J shed 0 bases, with 9 bases lying between them. The CDR3 length is 15 residues. CDR1 and CDR2 from the germline V gene are SGHAT and FQNNGV. This chain's CDR3 is CASSFRGLSNQPQHF. Written as DNA, the CDR3 is TGTGCCAGCAGCTTTCGGGGACTTAGCAATCAGCCCCAGCATTTT.

This clone occurred a few times. V and J are TRBV28 and TRBJ2-7; 9 nucleotides match TRBD2. The CDR3 has 16 amino acids. Germline lookup yields CDR1 MDHEN and CDR2 SYDVKM. V was pared by 6 bases and J by 1 base, with 10 bases of the junction left unmatched. The CDR3 sequence is CASSPQGAGGSYEQYF. The CDR3 nucleotides read TGTGCCAGCAGCCCTCAGGGAGCGGGGGGTTCCTACGAGCAGTACTTC.

This clone has only one observation. The CDR3 region has the DNA TGTGCCAGCAGCCCGGGACTAGCGGGGGCCAGGATCCGGACGCAGTATTTT. As protein: CASSPGLAGARIRTQYF. The rearrangement joins TRBV9 to TRBJ2-3, with 14 positions matching TRBD2. Trimming took 4 bases from V and 9 from J; bases not matched to a gene: 13. CDR1 and CDR2 from the germline V gene are SGDLS and YYNGEE. The CDR3 length is 17 residues.

The chain recombines TRBV5-1 with TRBJ2-3; 8 nucleotides align to TRBD2. Per germline, CDR1 SGHRS and CDR2 YFSETQ. The J segment lost 3 bases and the V segment lost 3 bases, leaving 9 bases of the junction unmatched. The CDR3 consists of 16 residues. CDR3 nucleotides: TGCGCCAGCAGCTGGGGACTAGAGCGGGCGACAGATACGCAGTATTTT. Translating it yields CASSWGLERATDTQYF.

This sequence joins TRBV27 and TRBJ2-1; 9 nucleotides align to TRBD2. After removal of 10 bases from V and 6 bases from J, the junction contained 16 bases not matched to a gene. The CDR3 sequence is 16 residues long. Germline-derived CDR1 and CDR2 are MNHEY and SMNVEV (reference sequence). This CDR3 is CATSFLGGRAFNEQFF. In nucleotides, the CDR3 is TGTGCCACCTCATTTTTAGGCGGGAGGGCCTTCAATGAGCAGTTCTTC.